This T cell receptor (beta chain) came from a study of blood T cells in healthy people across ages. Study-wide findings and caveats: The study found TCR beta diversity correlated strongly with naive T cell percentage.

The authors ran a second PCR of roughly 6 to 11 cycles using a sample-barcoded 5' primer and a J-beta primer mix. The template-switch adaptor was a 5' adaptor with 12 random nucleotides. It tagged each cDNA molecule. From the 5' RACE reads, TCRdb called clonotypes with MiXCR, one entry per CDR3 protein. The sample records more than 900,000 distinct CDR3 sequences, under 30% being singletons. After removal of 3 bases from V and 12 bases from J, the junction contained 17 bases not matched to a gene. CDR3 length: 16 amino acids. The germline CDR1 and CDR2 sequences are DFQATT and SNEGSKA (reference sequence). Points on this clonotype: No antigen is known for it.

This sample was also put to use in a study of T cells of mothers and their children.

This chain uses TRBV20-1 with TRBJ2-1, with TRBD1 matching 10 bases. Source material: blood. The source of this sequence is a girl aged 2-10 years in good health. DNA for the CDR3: TGCAGTGCTAGTGGGGTAGCCGGGACAGGGGAAGATGGGCAGTTCTTC. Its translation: CSASGVAGTGEDGQFF.